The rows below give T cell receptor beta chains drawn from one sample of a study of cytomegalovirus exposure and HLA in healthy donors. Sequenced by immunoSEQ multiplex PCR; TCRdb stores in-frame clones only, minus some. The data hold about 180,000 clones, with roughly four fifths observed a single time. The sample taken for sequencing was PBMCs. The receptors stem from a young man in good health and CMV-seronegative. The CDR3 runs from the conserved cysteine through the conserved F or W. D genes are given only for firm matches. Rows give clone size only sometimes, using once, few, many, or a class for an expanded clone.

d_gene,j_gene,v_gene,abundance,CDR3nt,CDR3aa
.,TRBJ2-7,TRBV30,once,TGTGCCTGGCGGGAGACCAACGAGCAGTACTTC,CAWRETNEQYF
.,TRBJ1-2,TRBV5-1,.,TGCGCCAGCAGCTTGGGGGACATTTTACAGGCTAACTATGGCTACACCTTC,CASSLGDILQANYGYTF
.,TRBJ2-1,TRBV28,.,TGTGCCAGCAGTCTGGACTTGTACAATGAGCAGTTCTTC,CASSLDLYNEQFF
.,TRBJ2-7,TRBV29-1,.,TGCAGCGTTGTTAGCGGAGTATACGAGCAGTACTTC,CSVVSGVYEQYF
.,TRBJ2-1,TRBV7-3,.,TGTGCCAGCAGCTTAAAAACGACGGGGGAGCAGTTCTTC,CASSLKTTGEQFF
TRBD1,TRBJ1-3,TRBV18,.,TGTGCCAGCTCACCTAACACAGGGGAGAGAAACACCATATATTTT,CASSPNTGERNTIYF
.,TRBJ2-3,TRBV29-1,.,TGCAGCGTTGCGGGCGGGTCCTTCATAAATACGCAGTATTTT,CSVAGGSFINTQYF
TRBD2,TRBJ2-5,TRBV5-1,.,TGCGCCAGCAGCTTGGCTCGGGGGGGGGAAGAGACCCAGTACTTC,CASSLARGGEETQYF
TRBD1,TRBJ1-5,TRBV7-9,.,TGTGCCAGCAGCTCAGGGGACAGGGGGTACAATCAGCCCCAGCATTTT,CASSSGDRGYNQPQHF
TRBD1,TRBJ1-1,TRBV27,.,TGTGCCAGCAGAGAGGGGGCGAGGAGCACTGAAGCTTTCTTT,CASREGARSTEAFF
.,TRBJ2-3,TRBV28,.,TGTGCCAGCAGTGGTATAGACACAGATACGCAGTATTTT,CASSGIDTDTQYF
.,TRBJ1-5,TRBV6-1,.,TGTGCCAGCAGTGAATTGGCGGGGAACCAGCCCCAGCATTTT,CASSELAGNQPQHF
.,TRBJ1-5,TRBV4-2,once,TGTGCCAGCAGCCAAGAAGGTGGCACTGGAGGACAGCCCCAGCATTTT,CASSQEGGTGGQPQHF
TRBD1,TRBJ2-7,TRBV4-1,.,TGCGCCAGCAGCCAAAGAACAGGGGGCACCTACGAGCAGTACTTC,CASSQRTGGTYEQYF
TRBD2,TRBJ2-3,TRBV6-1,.,TGTGCCAGCAGACCTCTAGCGGGAGATAGAGATACGCAGTATTTT,CASRPLAGDRDTQYF
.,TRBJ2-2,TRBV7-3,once,TGTGCCAGCAGCTTCAAGGGGTCTGGGGAGCTGTTTTTT,CASSFKGSGELFF
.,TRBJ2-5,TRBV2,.,TGTGCCAGCAGTGTGGCGGTAAGCTTTTTTGGAGAGACCCAGTACTTC,CASSVAVSFFGETQYF
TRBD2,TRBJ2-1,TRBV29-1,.,TGCAGCGTTGAAATACGACGCGGGGGAAGGATTATAAATGAGCAGTTCTTC,CSVEIRRGGRIINEQFF
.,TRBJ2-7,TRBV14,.,TGTGCCAGCAGCCAATTCCGGGAGAGGTCCTACGAGCAGTACTTC,CASSQFRERSYEQYF
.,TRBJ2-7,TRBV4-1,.,TGCGCCAGCAGCCAAGAGAGCTCCCCTCGGTACGAGCAGTACTTC,CASSQESSPRYEQYF
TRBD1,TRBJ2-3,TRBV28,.,TGTGCCAGCAGTTCCGGGGACAGGGTGATCACAGATACGCAGTATTTT,CASSSGDRVITDTQYF
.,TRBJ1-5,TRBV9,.,TGTGCCAGCAGCCTTCAAGGGCTTAGGGGTCAGCCCCAGCATTTT,CASSLQGLRGQPQHF
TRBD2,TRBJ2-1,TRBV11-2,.,TGTGCCAGCAGCTTAGGGGTGGGACTAGCCTATGAGCAGTTCTTC,CASSLGVGLAYEQFF
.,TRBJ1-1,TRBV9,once,TGTGCCAGCAGCGTAGTCAGGAACACTGAAGCTTTCTTT,CASSVVRNTEAFF
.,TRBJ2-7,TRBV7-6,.,TGTGCCAGCAGCTTAGAGTCTTCTAGCTCCTACGAGCAGTACTTC,CASSLESSSSYEQYF
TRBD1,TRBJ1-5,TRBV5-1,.,TGCGCCAGCAGCTTGGAGGCAGGGGGCACCCAGCCCCAGCATTTT,CASSLEAGGTQPQHF
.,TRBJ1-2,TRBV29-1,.,TGCAGCTCTCATGCCCTCCAGGGCTATGGCTACACCTTC,CSSHALQGYGYTF
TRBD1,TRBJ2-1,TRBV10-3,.,TGTGCCTCACAGGGGGAACACAATGAGCAGTTCTTC,CASQGEHNEQFF
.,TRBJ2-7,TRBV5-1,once,TGCGCCAGCAGTTCGGAGGGGTTCTCCTACGAGCAGTACTTC,CASSSEGFSYEQYF
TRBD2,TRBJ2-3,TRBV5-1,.,TGCGCCAGCAGCCACGGGACTAGCCTCACAGATACGCAGTATTTT,CASSHGTSLTDTQYF
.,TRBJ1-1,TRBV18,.,TGTGCCAGCTCGTCGGCCGGGAGCGAAGCTTTCTTT,CASSSAGSEAFF
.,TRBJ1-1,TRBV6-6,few,TGTGCCACGGAGGAGTTGACATTGGGTAGGACTGAAGCTTTCTTT,CATEELTLGRTEAFF
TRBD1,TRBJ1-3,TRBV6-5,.,TGTGCCAGCAGTCGAACAGGGGACTCTGGAAACACCATATATTTT,CASSRTGDSGNTIYF
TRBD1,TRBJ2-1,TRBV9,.,TGTGCCAGCAGCTTGTCGGGACAGGGGCTCGATGAGCAGTTCTTC,CASSLSGQGLDEQFF
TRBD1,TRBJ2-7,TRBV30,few,TGTGCCTGGAGCCGGGACAGGAGCTCCTACGAGCAGTACTTC,CAWSRDRSSYEQYF
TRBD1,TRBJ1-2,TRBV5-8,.,TGTGCCAGCAGCTTACCCGGGACAGGATATGGCTACACCTTC,CASSLPGTGYGYTF
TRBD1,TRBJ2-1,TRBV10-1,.,TGCGCCAGCAGCGAGTGGACCTGGACAGGGGGTAATGAGCAGTTCTTC,CASSEWTWTGGNEQFF
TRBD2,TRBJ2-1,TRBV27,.,TGTGCCAGCAGTGACGGGACTAGCGGATACAATGAGCAGTTCTTC,CASSDGTSGYNEQFF
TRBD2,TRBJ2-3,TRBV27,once,TGTGCCAGCACCCCGGCGGGAGGAAGACTGACGCAGTATTTT,CASTPAGGRLTQYF
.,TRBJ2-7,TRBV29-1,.,TGCAGCGGTTACAGGGACTACGAGCAGTACTTC,CSGYRDYEQYF
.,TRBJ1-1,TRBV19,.,TGTGCCAGTAGTATAAGTGGCGGGAACACTGAAGCTTTCTTT,CASSISGGNTEAFF
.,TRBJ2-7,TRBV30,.,TGTGCCTGGAGGACCTCCCCGACAGTCTCCTACGAGCAGTACTTC,CAWRTSPTVSYEQYF
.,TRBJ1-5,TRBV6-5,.,TGTGCCAGCAGTTCCCTTCCTAACAGGGTTGATCAGCCCCAGCATTTT,CASSSLPNRVDQPQHF
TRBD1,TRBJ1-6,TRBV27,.,TGTGCCAGCAGTTCCGGACAGGGCGATTCACCCCTCCACTTT,CASSSGQGDSPLHF
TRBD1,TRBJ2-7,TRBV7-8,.,TGTGCCAGCAGCTTTAGGACAGGGCCCTCCTACGAGCAGTACTTC,CASSFRTGPSYEQYF
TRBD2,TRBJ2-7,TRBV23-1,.,TGCGCCAGCAGTCAGGAGGGAGGGCCGATCTACGAGCAGTACTTC,CASSQEGGPIYEQYF
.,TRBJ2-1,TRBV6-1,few,TGTGCCAGCAGTGCGGTTTCCCTAGGAGAGCAGTTCTTC,CASSAVSLGEQFF
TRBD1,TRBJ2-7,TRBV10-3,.,TGTGCCATCAGTGGAGGACAGGACGTCAACTACGAGCAGTACTTC,CAISGGQDVNYEQYF
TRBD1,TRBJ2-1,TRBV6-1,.,TGTGCCAGCAGTAGGACAGGGTCCTACAATGAGCAGTTCTTC,CASSRTGSYNEQFF
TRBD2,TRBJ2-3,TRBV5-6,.,TGTGCCAGCAGCTCCGGACTAGGTTCCACAGATACGCAGTATTTT,CASSSGLGSTDTQYF
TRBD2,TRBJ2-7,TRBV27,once,TGTGCCAGCAGTTTCCGAGCGGGAACCTACGAGCAGTACTTC,CASSFRAGTYEQYF
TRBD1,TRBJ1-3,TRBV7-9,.,TGTGCCAGCAGCTTATCCGGGACAGAAAAGCTCTCTGGAAACACCATATATTTT,CASSLSGTEKLSGNTIYF
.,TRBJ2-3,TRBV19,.,TGTGCCAGTAGTAAGCGGCCCACAGATACGCAGTATTTT,CASSKRPTDTQYF
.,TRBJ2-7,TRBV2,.,TGTGCCCGGGGAGGGACAGGTGCCTACGAGCAGTACTTC,CARGGTGAYEQYF